Shown below are 32 T cell receptor beta chains from a single sample sequenced in a study of OX40 agonist ivuxolimab in advanced cancers. Libraries were prepared by immunoSEQ multiplex PCR; TCRdb keeps only in-frame clonotypes and omits some of them. Of 35,000 to 40,000 clones listed, roughly 82% are singletons. This material consisted of CD4+ or CD8+ T cells sorted from blood, taken in a trial of the OX40 agonist ivuxolimab. The source of these receptors is an adult with an advanced solid tumor such as melanoma, head and neck, liver or kidney cancer.

The J gene is TRBJ1-4, the V gene TRBV6-6; no clear D. The CDR3 runs 16 residues. Germline CDR1 MNHNY, CDR2 SVGAGI (reference sequence). Trimming took off 2 bases at V and 2 bases at J, with 12 bases between the two ends. CDR3: CASSYKGSRTNEKLFF. CDR3 coding DNA: TGTGCCAGCAGTTACAAGGGAAGTCGCACTAATGAAAAACTGTTTTTT.

The CDR3 DNA sequence: TGTGCCAGCAGCCGGGGGACAACTAGCACAGATACGCAGTATTTT. Translated, it gives CASSRGTTSTDTQYF. This chain links TRBV7-7 with TRBJ2-3; D tentatively reads TRBD1 or TRBD2 (6 bases each). V was clipped by 5 bases and J by 0 bases, with 12 bases between them. The CDR3 runs to 15 residues. CDR1 and CDR2 (germline): SSHAT, FNYEAQ (reference sequence).

The J gene is TRBJ2-7, the V gene TRBV27; D call uncertain. Germline V lookup: CDR1 MNHEY, CDR2 SMNVEV (reference sequence). The CDR3 covers 14 residues. V lost 6 bases to trimming and J lost 2 bases, with 14 bases between them. CDR3 bases: TGTGCCAGCAGCTCTATCGACACAGCCTACGAGCAGTACTTC. Encoded protein: CASSSIDTAYEQYF.

V and J are TRBV5-1 and TRBJ2-1, with 9 bases lining up with TRBD2. Losses at the gene ends were 0 bases for V and 9 bases for J; bases not matched to a gene: 4. Per germline, CDR1 SGHRS and CDR2 YFSETQ. This CDR3 is 14 amino acids long. The CDR3 loop is CASSLGTSVSEQFF. The CDR3 coding sequence is TGCGCCAGCAGCTTGGGGACTAGCGTAAGTGAGCAGTTCTTC.

This clone was detected once. The chain combines TRBV11-2 with TRBJ1-5; no firm D call. CDR3 length equals 14 residues. Germline-derived CDR1 and CDR2 are SGHAT and FQNNGV. The V and J ends lost 4 bases and 3 bases respectively, with 10 bases between them. In DNA, the CDR3 is TGTGCCAGCAGCTCATTGGGAGACAATCAGCCCCAGCATTTT. This encodes CASSSLGDNQPQHF.

This clone was picked up one time. The V gene is TRBV19, the J gene TRBJ1-6, with D uncertain. This CDR3 is built from 13 residues. V lost 4 bases, J lost 8 bases, and 9 bases lay in between. Germline V gives CDR1 LNHDA, CDR2 SQIVND (reference sequence). CDR3 DNA sequence: TGTGCCAGTAGTACGAGGTCTGATTCACCCCTCCACTTT. This encodes CASSTRSDSPLHF.

V is TRBV30 and J is TRBJ2-3; D might be TRBD2 (7 bases). CDR3 length equals 14 residues. Germline loops: CDR1 GTSNPN, CDR2 SVGIG (reference sequence). The V end lost 4 bases, the J end lost 5 bases, and 16 bases lay between the germline ends. CDR3 sequence (DNA): TGTGCCTGGAATGTGGGAGGGGGTGGAGATACGCAGTATTTT. This sequence encodes CAWNVGGGGDTQYF.

This clone was seen only a few times. The CDR3 reads CASVLQNSPLHF. In DNA form, the CDR3 reads TGTGCCAGCGTTCTGCAGAATTCACCCCTCCACTTT. The chain couples TRBV2 to TRBJ1-6; D not resolved. CDR1 SNHLY and CDR2 FYNNEI come from the germline V gene. The CDR3 contains 12 residues. Trimming stripped 8 bases from V and 7 bases from J, with 9 bases between.

The chain combines TRBV10-1 with TRBJ2-2, with a possible D match to TRBD2 (6 bases). CDR1 and CDR2 from the germline V gene are WNHNN and SYGVQD (reference sequence). The length of the CDR3 is 18 residues. V was pared by 3 bases and J by 3 bases, with 20 bases between. The CDR3 loop reads CASSDHGGAEAYTGELFF. The DNA for the CDR3 is TGCGCCAGCAGTGACCACGGGGGAGCGGAGGCTTACACCGGGGAGCTGTTTTTT.

This rearrangement joins TRBV2 to TRBJ2-3, with D tentatively TRBD2 (6 bases). The CDR3 spans 14 residues. From germline, CDR1 is SNHLY and CDR2 FYNNEI. This chain's CDR3 is CVTLRDFNTDTQYF. The CDR3 DNA reads as TGTGTCACTCTACGGGACTTTAACACAGATACGCAGTATTTT.

The chain recombines TRBV5-4 with TRBJ1-2; D uncertain. The V gene lost 1 base and the J gene lost 4 bases, with 11 bases spanning the gap. CDR3 length: 14 amino acids. CDR1 SGHNT and CDR2 YYREEE come from the germline V gene (reference sequence). CDR3 nucleotides: TGTGCCAGCAGCTTGTCGACGGGGATCTATGGCTACACCTTC. It specifies CASSLSTGIYGYTF.

This chain joins TRBV7-8 and TRBJ2-5, with D unresolved. With 1 base removed from V and 1 base from J, the gap between germline ends came to 7 bases. This CDR3 region has 14 residues. Germline CDR1 SGHVS, CDR2 FQNEAQ. The CDR3 sequence: CASSLVQIQETQYF. CDR3 DNA sequence: TGTGCCAGCAGCTTAGTACAGATCCAAGAGACCCAGTACTTC.

The chain links TRBV30 to TRBJ2-1; weak D call: TRBD2 (5 bases). Germline values: CDR1 GTSNPN, CDR2 SVGIG (reference sequence). This CDR3 spans 15 amino acids. Trimming pared 2 bases from V and 12 bases from J, leaving 23 bases between. The CDR3 spells CAWSPPTFSGSAQFF. The CDR3 nucleotides are TGTGCCTGGAGTCCCCCCACATTTTCGGGGTCCGCGCAGTTCTTC. Full variable domain (remainder filled in from reference TRBV30 and TRBJ2-1): SQTIHQWPATLVQPVGSPLSLECTVEGTSNPNLYWYRQAAGRGLQLLFYSVGIGQISSEVPQNLSASRPQDRQFILSSKKLLLSDSGFYLCAWSPPTFSGSAQFFGPGTRLTVL.

In its sample, this clone was seen a few times. V is TRBV5-6 and J is TRBJ2-7; 8 bases are a match to TRBD1. Germline CDR1 is SGHDT and CDR2 is YYEEEE. The CDR3 runs 16 residues. Germline trimming cut 3 bases from V and 3 bases from J; bases unmatched to any gene: 11. This CDR3 is CASSSHRQGAHYEQYF. CDR3 nucleotide sequence: TGTGCCAGCAGCTCCCATCGGCAGGGGGCGCACTACGAGCAGTACTTC.

The chain is built from TRBV7-2 and TRBJ2-7; D call uncertain. Germline CDR1 and CDR2: SGHTA and FQGNSA. The ends were cut back, 4 bases at V and 0 bases at J, with 4 bases in the middle. The CDR3 is 12 residues long. The DNA of the CDR3 is TGTGCCAGCAGCTCCCTCTCCTACGAGCAGTACTTC. This translates into CASSSLSYEQYF.

V is TRBV6-6 and J is TRBJ2-1; no clear D. The CDR3 sequence is 15 residues long. Trimming cost V 3 bases and J 5 bases, with 14 bases left between them. Germline V gene data show CDR1 as MNHNY and CDR2 as SVGAGI (reference sequence). The CDR3 DNA follows: TGTGCCAGCAGTTATAGGAACTTGAACAACAATGAGCAGTTCTTC. It specifies CASSYRNLNNNEQFF.

The chain couples TRBV2 to TRBJ2-1; perhaps TRBD2 as D (5 bases). The CDR3 runs to 13 residues. In germline, CDR1 is SNHLY, CDR2 FYNNEI. V shed 2 bases and J shed 7 bases, with 9 bases lying between them. CDR3 coding DNA: TGTGCCAGCAGTGAAAGGGTAGCGAATGAGCAGTTCTTC. Amino acids: CASSERVANEQFF.

This chain connects TRBV27 to TRBJ1-1; a weak D match, TRBD1 (5 bases). Germline CDR1 is MNHEY and CDR2 is SMNVEV (reference sequence). Trimming cost V 4 bases and J 6 bases, with 15 bases left between them. The CDR3 loop spans 14 amino acids. CDR3 in amino acids: CASSSQGTIPEAFF. In nucleotides, the CDR3 is TGTGCCAGCAGTTCCCAGGGTACGATCCCTGAAGCTTTCTTT.

This chain joins TRBV2 and TRBJ2-3; 10 bases map to TRBD2. V dropped 3 bases and J dropped 1; count of bases not matched to a gene: 1. This CDR3 comprises 15 residues. Germline CDR1 is SNHLY and CDR2 is FYNNEI. This CDR3 reads CASSDGLAGTDTQYF. The DNA for the CDR3 is TGTGCCAGCAGTGATGGACTAGCGGGCACAGATACGCAGTATTTT.

The chain is built from TRBV19 and TRBJ1-5; D ambiguous. The CDR3 consists of 17 residues. With 0 bases removed from V and 4 bases from J, the gap between germline ends came to 16 bases. The germline gives CDR1 LNHDA, CDR2 SQIVND (reference sequence). The CDR3 DNA sequence: TGTGCCAGTAGTATAGATCCCGGCGGTTTGGGGAATCAGCCCCAGCATTTT. Translating it yields CASSIDPGGLGNQPQHF.

V is TRBV5-3 and J is TRBJ2-5; 10 nucleotides agree with TRBD2. TRBV5-3 is an ORF, and what it does is uncertain. CDR3 size: 18 residues. Germline trimming cut 3 bases from V and 5 bases from J; bases unmatched to any gene: 16. CDR3 DNA sequence: TGTGCCAGAAGCTCGAACATCCTAGCGGGAGAGGGGGAGGAGACCCAGTACTTC. Translated, it gives CARSSNILAGEGEETQYF.

This clone occurred once. This sequence joins TRBV28 and TRBJ1-2; D ambiguous. The germline V gene has CDR1 MDHEN and CDR2 SYDVKM. The CDR3 has 14 amino acids. V was trimmed by 6 bases and J by 5 bases, leaving 16 bases between them. CDR3: CASSRLDEGYGYTF. For the CDR3, the DNA is TGTGCCAGCAGCCGCTTGGATGAAGGATATGGCTACACCTTC.

This clone has only one observation. The chain combines TRBV7-6 with TRBJ2-5; D gene uncertain. This CDR3 has 15 residues. Germline assignment: CDR1 SGHVS and CDR2 FNYEAQ. The germline V and J ends were trimmed by 1 base and 0 bases, with 9 bases remaining between them. In nucleotides, the CDR3 is TGTGCCAGCAGCTTAGAGACAAGCTACCAAGAGACCCAGTACTTC. Encoded protein: CASSLETSYQETQYF.

Turning to this clone: Other DNA variants within this sample encode the same CDR3. V usage is TRBV29-1 and J usage is TRBJ2-3, with 9 bases identical to TRBD2. This CDR3 spans 13 amino acids. The germline V gene has CDR1 SQVTM and CDR2 ANQGSEA. The J segment lost 6 bases and the V segment lost 7 bases, leaving 8 bases of the junction unmatched. As DNA, the CDR3 is TGCAGCGGGGGGGGCGGGAGGGAGGATACGCAGTATTTT. Amino acid sequence: CSGGGGREDTQYF.

The V call is TRBV5-1, the J call TRBJ2-5; D not certain. The V and J ends lost 4 bases and 7 bases respectively, with 17 bases between them. The germline V gene has CDR1 SGHRS and CDR2 YFSETQ. The CDR3 runs to 14 residues. CDR3 region: CASSPVGRVRTQYF. CDR3 coding DNA: TGCGCCAGCAGCCCCGTAGGCCGGGTAAGGACCCAGTACTTC.

The chain joins TRBV11-3 to TRBJ2-6; 8 positions agree with TRBD1. The V and J ends lost 4 bases and 2 bases, in that order; junction bases with no gene match: 1. The germline CDR1 and CDR2 sequences are SGHNT and YENEEA. This CDR3 is 15 amino acids long. The CDR3 nucleotides read TGTGCCAGCAGCTCGACAGGGGCTGGGGCCAACGTCCTGACTTTC. This encodes CASSSTGAGANVLTF.

The genes are TRBV7-7 and TRBJ1-4, with D possibly matching TRBD1 (5 bases). Germline V gives CDR1 SSHAT, CDR2 FNYEAQ (reference sequence). V was pared by 1 base and J by 3 bases, with 6 bases between. This CDR3 spans 14 amino acids. The CDR3 is CASSLGGPNEKLFF. Written as DNA, the CDR3 is TGTGCCAGCAGCTTAGGGGGCCCTAATGAAAAACTGTTTTTT.

The genes are TRBV4-3 and TRBJ1-4; D perhaps matches TRBD1 (6 bases). Germline-derived CDR1 and CDR2 are LGHNA and YSLEER. This CDR3 spans 15 amino acids. V was pared by 0 bases and J by 12 bases, with 17 bases between. For the CDR3, the DNA is TGCGCCAGCAGCCAAGAATCGGCCTACCCAGGGGAACTGTTTTTT. Translating gives CASSQESAYPGELFF.

This rearrangement joins TRBV12-5 to TRBJ2-5, with D tentatively TRBD1 or TRBD2 (6 bases each). V was shortened by 6 bases and J by 5 bases, with 13 bases between the two germline ends. Germline-derived CDR1 and CDR2 are LGHNT and FRNRAP. The CDR3 is 13 amino acids. The DNA for the CDR3 is TGTGCTAGTGGCCAGTTCGGGGGCGAGACCCAGTACTTC. It is translated as CASGQFGGETQYF.

V usage is TRBV10-3 and J usage is TRBJ1-1; 10 bases map to TRBD1. V was clipped by 10 bases and J by 4 bases; unmatched bases: 12. In germline, CDR1 is ENHRY, CDR2 SYGVKD. The CDR3 covers 15 residues. The CDR3 sequence is CASSKEGTGVTEAFF. Written as DNA, the CDR3 is TGTGCCAGCTCAAAGGAGGGGACAGGGGTCACTGAAGCTTTCTTT.

The chain links TRBV15 to TRBJ2-4; possibly TRBD1 for D (5 bases). V dropped 10 bases and J dropped 0 bases, with 16 bases sitting between them. CDR3 length equals 15 residues. Looked up from germline, CDR1 is LNHNV and CDR2 is YYDKDF (reference sequence). DNA of the CDR3: TGTGCCAACATAGACAGACCTTTAGCCAAAAACATTCAGTACTTC. It is translated as CANIDRPLAKNIQYF. Variable domain in full (rest from reference TRBV15 and TRBJ2-4): DAMVIQNPRYQVTQFGKPVTLSCSQTLNHNVMYWYQQKSSQAPKLLFHYYDKDFNNEADTPDNFQSRRPNTSFCFLDIRSPGLGDTAMYLCANIDRPLAKNIQYFGAGTRLSVL.

Comments on this clone: One end of the junction is discordant with germline, which a read error may explain. The chain is built from TRBV18 and TRBJ2-7; D may be TRBD2 (5 bases). Germline-derived CDR1 and CDR2 are KGHSH and LQKENI. The CDR3 spans 13 residues. CDR3 protein: CASSPPLPGFKIF. The CDR3 DNA reads as TGTGCCAGCTCACCACCTTTACCGGGGTTTAAAATCTTC.